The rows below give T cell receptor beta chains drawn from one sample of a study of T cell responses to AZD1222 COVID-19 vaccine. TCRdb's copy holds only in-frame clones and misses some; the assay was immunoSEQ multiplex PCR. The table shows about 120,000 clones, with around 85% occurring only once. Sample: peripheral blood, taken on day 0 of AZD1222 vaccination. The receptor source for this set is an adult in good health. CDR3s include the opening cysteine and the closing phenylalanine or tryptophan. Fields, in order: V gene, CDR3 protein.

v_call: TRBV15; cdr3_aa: CATSRDLSSGNTIYF
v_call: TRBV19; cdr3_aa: CASTRGYEQYF
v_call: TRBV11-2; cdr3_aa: CASSLDHGAGELFF
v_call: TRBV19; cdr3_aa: CAASRGTSLEAEAFF
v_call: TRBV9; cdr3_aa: CASSVLAGSYEQYF
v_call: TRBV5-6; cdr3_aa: CASSRTSGRARSYEQYF
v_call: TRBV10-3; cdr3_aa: CAISDRHYGYTF
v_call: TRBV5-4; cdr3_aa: CASSLGQGASGNTIYF
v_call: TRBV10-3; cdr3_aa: CAISETLAGGGEQYF
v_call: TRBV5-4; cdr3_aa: CASSQSVAGGPADTQYF
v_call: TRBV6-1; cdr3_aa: CASSEAFRTQPQHF
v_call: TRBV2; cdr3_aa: CASSEGSIAKNIQYF
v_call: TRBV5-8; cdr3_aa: CASSPGLAGPYEQYF
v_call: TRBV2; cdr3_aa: CASSERTGGKRYGYTF
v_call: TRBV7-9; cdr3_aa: CASSLTSDSPLHF
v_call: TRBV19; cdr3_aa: CASSILPNTEAFF
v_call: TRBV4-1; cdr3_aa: CASSQGSPGSGYEQYF
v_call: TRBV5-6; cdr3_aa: CASSFWDRGSTDTQYF
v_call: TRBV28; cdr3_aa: CASREQVRNTEAFF
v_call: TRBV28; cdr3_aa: CASSLVGGGYGYTF
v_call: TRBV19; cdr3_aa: CASSRQPNTGELFF
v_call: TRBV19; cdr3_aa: CASSISGSGSYEQYF
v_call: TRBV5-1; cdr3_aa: CASSSKLGETEGANVLTF
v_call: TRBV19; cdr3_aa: CASSPGAETSGNTIYF
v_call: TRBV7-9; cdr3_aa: CASSLGWGFEQYF
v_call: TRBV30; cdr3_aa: CAWSVPGAGNSPLHF
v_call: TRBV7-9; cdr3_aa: CASSRGIGNEQFF
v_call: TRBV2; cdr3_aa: CASSSDRGGASGNTIYF
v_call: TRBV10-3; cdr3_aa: CAISESSGRGTGENEQYF
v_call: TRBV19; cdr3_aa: CASRPTGVNEQYF
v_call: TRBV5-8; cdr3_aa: CASSLGQRANYGYTF
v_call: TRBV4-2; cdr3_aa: CASSQGKQGTNEKLFF
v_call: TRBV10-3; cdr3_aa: CAISGHRDRDTEAFF
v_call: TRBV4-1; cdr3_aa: CASSQETGGFNYGYTF
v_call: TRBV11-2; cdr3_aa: CASSLDLRDRAYEQYF
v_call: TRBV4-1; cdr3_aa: CASSQVNLVSYNEQFF
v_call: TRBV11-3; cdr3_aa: CASSSGTGGSYEQYF
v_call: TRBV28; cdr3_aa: CASRTGPSGDSPLHF
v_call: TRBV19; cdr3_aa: CASNSPPGQGNEKLFF
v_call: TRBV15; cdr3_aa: CATSITSGTGGLGANVLTF
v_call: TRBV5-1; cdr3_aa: CASSPGTSGSADTQYF
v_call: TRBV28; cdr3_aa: CASSSEGRRNTEAFF
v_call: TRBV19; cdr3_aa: CASGPPGTGADTQYF
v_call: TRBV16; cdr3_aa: CASSPQGATNEKLFF